The entry below gives a single TCR beta chain sequence along with its context. The antigen is not known. This entry belongs to a study of T cells and Merkel cell carcinoma outcomes. Study-level points and caveats: Merkel cell carcinoma outcomes were reportedly predicted by repertoire and T-cell density.

Clones were read by immunoSEQ multiplex PCR, and TCRdb kept only the in-frame ones, dropping some. The data show some 16,000 clones, 80% to 90% seen once. The clonotype originates from a human donor with Merkel cell carcinoma. The specimen sequenced was tumor tissue from Merkel cell carcinoma.

CDR3 nucleotides: TGTGCCATCAGGACGACTGATTATAATTCACCCCTCCACTTT. The encoded protein is CAIRTTDYNSPLHF. The chain has TRBV10-3 and TRBJ1-6; D is unclear. This CDR3 is built from 14 residues. In germline, CDR1 is ENHRY, CDR2 SYGVKD. V lost 6 bases, J lost 4 bases, and 10 bases lay in between.